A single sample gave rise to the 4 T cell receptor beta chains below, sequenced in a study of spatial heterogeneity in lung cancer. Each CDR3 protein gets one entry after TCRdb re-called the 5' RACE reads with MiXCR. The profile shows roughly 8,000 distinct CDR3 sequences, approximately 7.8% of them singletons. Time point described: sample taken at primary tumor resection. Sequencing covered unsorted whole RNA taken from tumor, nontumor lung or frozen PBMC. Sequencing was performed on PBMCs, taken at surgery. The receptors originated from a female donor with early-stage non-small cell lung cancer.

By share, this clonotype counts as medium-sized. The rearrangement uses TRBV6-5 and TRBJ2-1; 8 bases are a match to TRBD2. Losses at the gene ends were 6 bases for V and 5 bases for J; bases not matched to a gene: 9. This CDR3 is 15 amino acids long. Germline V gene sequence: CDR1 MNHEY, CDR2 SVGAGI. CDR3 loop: CASSSTSGGHNEQFF. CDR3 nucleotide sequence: TGTGCCAGCAGCAGCACCAGCGGGGGCCACAATGAGCAGTTCTTC.

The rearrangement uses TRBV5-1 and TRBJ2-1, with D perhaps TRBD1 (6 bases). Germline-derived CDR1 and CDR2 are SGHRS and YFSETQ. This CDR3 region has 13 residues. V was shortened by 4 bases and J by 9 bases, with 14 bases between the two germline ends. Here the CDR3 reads CASSRGQSGEQFF. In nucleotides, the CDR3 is TGCGCCAGCAGCCGGGGACAATCGGGTGAGCAGTTCTTC.

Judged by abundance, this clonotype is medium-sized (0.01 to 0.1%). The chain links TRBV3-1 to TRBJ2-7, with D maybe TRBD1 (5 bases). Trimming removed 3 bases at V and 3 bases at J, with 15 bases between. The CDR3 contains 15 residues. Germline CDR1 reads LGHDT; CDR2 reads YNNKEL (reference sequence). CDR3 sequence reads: CASSHPHRRLYEQYF. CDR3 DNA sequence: TGTGCCAGCAGCCATCCCCACAGGAGACTCTACGAGCAGTACTTC.

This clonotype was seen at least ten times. Written as DNA, the CDR3 is TGTGCCAGCAGCTTTTATCCGGCGGGTTCCTACAATGAGCAGTTCTTC. The encoded protein is CASSFYPAGSYNEQFF. The rearrangement joins TRBV7-2 to TRBJ2-1; possibly TRBD2 for D (5 bases). CDR1 is SGHTA, CDR2 FQGNSA, per germline. V was clipped by 3 bases and J by 1 base, with 13 bases between them. The CDR3 is 16 amino acids.